This record looks at one T cell receptor (beta chain) sequence and its context. This specimen belongs to a study of CD8+CD57+ T cells in acquired aplastic anemia. Across the whole study: CD4+ and CD8+ cells, once sorted, gave DNA averaging approximately 3.3 ug.

CDR3 length: 11 amino acids. The V end lost 3 bases, the J end lost 10 bases, and 10 bases lay between the germline ends. The V gene's germline CDR1 is DFQATT and CDR2 SNEGSKA (reference sequence). According to the study, genomic DNA was the template for TCR beta VDJ and CDR3 profiling. One entry per CDR3 protein results from TCRdb running MiXCR on the reads. The table includes around 230,000 distinct CDR3 sequences, around 60% detected once. The specimen sequenced was sorted CD4+, CD8+, or CD8+CD57+ T cells (not recorded which) from PBMCs. The rearrangement joins TRBV20-1 to TRBJ2-1; D may be TRBD1 (6 bases). This TCR was sampled from a human donor in good health. In DNA form, the CDR3 reads TGCAGTGCTAGTGGCGACAGGGAGCAGTTCTTC. Its translation is CSASGDREQFF.